One and the same sample provided the 13 T cell receptor beta chains below, sequenced in a study of blood T cells in healthy people across ages. PCR was performed a second time for about 7 to 12 cycles using a sample-barcoded 5' primer and a J-beta primer mix. TCRdb redid the calling of the 5' RACE reads with MiXCR, one entry per CDR3 protein. The top ten hold 29% of the sample, which has about 320,000 distinct CDR3 sequences, around 30% seen once. Sequenced: blood. These receptors were obtained from a woman in her 70s in good health.

The chain is built from TRBV7-8 and TRBJ2-5; possibly TRBD1 or TRBD2 for D (5 bases each). The CDR3 spans 15 residues. Germline assignment: CDR1 SGHVS and CDR2 FQNEAQ. V lost 2 bases to trimming and J lost 4 bases, with 14 bases between them. CDR3 nucleotides: TGTGCCAGCAGCTTAAAGCAGGGACCGGGAGAGACCCAGTACTTC. This gives the protein CASSLKQGPGETQYF.

The genes are TRBV5-1 and TRBJ2-5, with 9 bases matching TRBD1. Per the germline V gene, CDR1 is SGHRS and CDR2 is YFSETQ. Trimming removed 4 bases from V and 3 bases from J; junction bases left unmatched: 7. The CDR3 is made up of 15 amino acids. CDR3 sequence reads: CASSTGQGIKETQYF. The CDR3 bases are TGCGCCAGCAGCACTGGACAGGGGATTAAAGAGACCCAGTACTTC.

V usage is TRBV20-1 and J usage is TRBJ2-7, with 8 nucleotides matching TRBD2. With V trimmed by 5 bases and J by 6 bases, 15 bases remained unmatched. In germline, CDR1 is DFQATT, CDR2 SNEGSKA (reference sequence). CDR3 length: 15 amino acids. The CDR3 DNA sequence: TGCAGTGCTGGTATTGCCGAGCGGGGGCACGGCGAGCAGTACTTC. Protein product: CSAGIAERGHGEQYF.

This clonotype was picked up a small number of times. V gene TRBV20-1 combines with J gene TRBJ2-7; 14 positions agree with TRBD2. This CDR3 is 17 amino acids long. V lost 1 base, J lost 3 bases, and 8 bases stayed unmatched. Germline V gene sequence: CDR1 DFQATT, CDR2 SNEGSKA (reference sequence). The CDR3 here is CSARGGGTSGSVYEQYF. CDR3 DNA sequence: TGCAGTGCTAGAGGAGGAGGGACTAGCGGGAGTGTCTACGAGCAGTACTTC.

This clonotype was observed a handful of times. V usage is TRBV29-1 and J usage is TRBJ2-5; D may be TRBD2 (5 bases). Germline CDR1 SQVTM, CDR2 ANQGSEA. Trimming removed 1 base from V and 5 bases from J, with 11 bases in between. The CDR3 is made up of 13 amino acids. The CDR3 DNA is TGCAGCGTTGAAGCTCTAGCCAGGGAGACCCAGTACTTC. Protein: CSVEALARETQYF.

The chain uses TRBV28 and TRBJ2-7; 7 positions match TRBD1. CDR1 is MDHEN, CDR2 SYDVKM, per germline. After removal of 6 bases from V and 10 bases from J, the junction contained 12 bases not matched to a gene. The CDR3 is 13 amino acids. As DNA, the CDR3 is TGTGCCAGCAGCCCGGACAGGTCAGAGGCCCAGTACTTC. This codes for CASSPDRSEAQYF.

This chain uses TRBV18 with TRBJ1-1; possible D gene TRBD1, 5 bases. Germline V gives CDR1 KGHSH, CDR2 LQKENI. The V and J ends lost 3 bases and 5 bases respectively, with 13 bases between them. The CDR3 totals 14 residues. The CDR3 reads CASSPDNTVTEAFF. The CDR3 DNA reads TGTGCCAGCTCACCGGACAATACGGTAACTGAAGCTTTCTTT.

Concerning this clonotype itself: Compared with germline, one end of the junction differs, possibly owing to a read error. This chain connects TRBV12-3 or TRBV12-4 to TRBJ2-5, with a possible D match to TRBD2 (7 bases). This CDR3 has 15 residues. CDR3 amino acids: CASSLGGRGQDTQYF. The CDR3 DNA reads TGTGCCAGCAGCCTCGGGGGGCGCGGGCAAGATACCCAGTACTTC.

The table lists this clonotype with many counts. The rearrangement links TRBV7-2 to TRBJ1-4; D is uncertain. Germline V lookup: CDR1 SGHTA, CDR2 FQGNSA. Trimming took off 1 base at V and 8 bases at J, with 11 bases between the two ends. CDR3 length equals 14 residues. This CDR3 reads CASSLGSRGEKLFF. CDR3 bases: TGTGCCAGCAGCTTAGGATCCCGAGGAGAAAAACTGTTTTTT.

CDR3 protein: CASRSGPATNEKLFF. The CDR3 DNA reads TGTGCCAGCAGGTCCGGACCGGCAACTAATGAAAAACTGTTTTTT. The V and J genes are TRBV12-3 or TRBV12-4 and TRBJ1-4; D call uncertain. The V gene lost 6 bases and the J gene lost 0 bases, with 11 bases spanning the gap. The CDR3 is 15 amino acids.

The chain has TRBV20-1 and TRBJ1-2; possible D gene TRBD1, 6 bases. Germline CDR1 and CDR2: DFQATT and SNEGSKA (reference sequence). The CDR3 is 14 residues long. The V gene lost 5 bases and the J gene lost 4 bases, with 17 bases spanning the gap. CDR3 DNA sequence: TGCAGTGCTGAAGGAGACAGGCCCCCCTATGGCTACACCTTC. This codes for CSAEGDRPPYGYTF.

This clonotype has only a few counts. Compared with germline, one end of the junction differs, possibly owing to a read error. The chain has TRBV2 and TRBJ1-6; TRBD1 might be the D (5 bases). CDR1 and CDR2 from the germline V gene are SNHLY and FYNNEI. The CDR3 extends over 15 amino acids. The CDR3 nucleotides are TGTGCCAGCAGTGGAGAGACAGCCCGGGATTCAACCCTCCACTTT. Its protein product is CASSGETARDSTLHF.

The V and J genes are TRBV6-6 and TRBJ2-1; 11 bases fit TRBD1. This CDR3 comprises 15 residues. Germline V gene data show CDR1 as MNHNY and CDR2 as SVGAGI (reference sequence). Losses at the gene ends were 7 bases for V and 7 bases for J; bases not matched to a gene: 9. Here the CDR3 reads CASMFGTGGKNEQFF. In DNA form, the CDR3 reads TGTGCCAGCATGTTCGGGACAGGGGGTAAAAATGAGCAGTTCTTC.